These 8 T cell receptor beta chains came from one sample sequenced in a study of post-analysis software for immune sequencing data. Whole-study results and caveats: Roughly five TRBV segments were significantly more frequent in patients than in controls. TRBV5-6, TRBV5-1 and TRBV20-1 were among these segments.

cDNA libraries of TCR beta carried unique molecular identifiers. TCRdb re-called the PCR reads with MiXCR, one entry per CDR3 protein. In the table there are about 770,000 distinct CDR3 sequences, about 43% of which are singletons. Their specific antigens are unknown. The sequencing sample was made of blood. These TCRs come from a girl aged 10 to 17 with multiple sclerosis.

This clonotype was found a few times. The CDR3 sequence is CASSLTGTFEQFF. The CDR3 DNA follows: TGTGCCAGCAGCTTAACGGGCACATTCGAGCAGTTCTTC. The rearrangement links TRBV7-3 to TRBJ2-1; no clear D gene. V was cut by 0 bases and J by 10 bases, with 10 bases left in between. CDR3 length equals 13 residues. The germline gives CDR1 SGHTA, CDR2 FQGTGA.

This chain joins TRBV3-1 and TRBJ2-4, with 7 bases lining up with TRBD1. This CDR3 is built from 16 residues. The V gene's germline CDR1 is LGHDT and CDR2 YNNKEL (reference sequence). The J segment lost 0 bases and the V segment lost 4 bases, leaving 6 bases of the junction unmatched. The DNA for the CDR3 is TGTGCCAGCAGCCGGGACAGTGCTATAGCCAAAAACATTCAGTACTTC. Protein: CASSRDSAIAKNIQYF. The full variable domain, with the rest looked up from reference TRBV3-1 and TRBJ2-4, is DTAVSQTPKYLVTQMGNDKSIKCEQNLGHDTMYWYKQDSKKFLKIMFSYNNKELIINETVPNRFSPKSPDKAHLNLHINSLELGDSAVYFCASSRDSAIAKNIQYFGAGTRLSVL.

The rearrangement links TRBV7-2 to TRBJ2-5, with 9 bases matching TRBD2. Trimming removed 5 bases from V and 5 bases from J; junction bases left unmatched: 15. The CDR3 totals 17 residues. Germline CDR1 SGHTA, CDR2 FQGNSA. The CDR3 spells CASSGNEASGVRETQYF. CDR3 bases: TGTGCCAGCAGCGGGAACGAGGCTAGCGGGGTTCGTGAGACCCAGTACTTC.

The gene calls are TRBV7-2 and TRBJ2-7; a possible D gene is TRBD2 (6 bases). TRBJ2-5 explains the end of the DNA better; the J call may be wrong. The CDR3 runs 15 residues. Germline values: CDR1 SGHTA, CDR2 FQGNSA. CDR3 coding DNA: TGTGCCAGCAGCCAAGGACTAAATTTAAAAGAGACCCAGTACTTC. Translating gives CASSQGLNLKETQYF.

The rearrangement links TRBV20-1 to TRBJ2-1; the D gene is possibly TRBD2 (5 bases). V was clipped by 4 bases and J by 5 bases, with 12 bases between them. This CDR3 spans 13 amino acids. CDR1 and CDR2 from the germline V gene are DFQATT and SNEGSKA (reference sequence). In nucleotides, the CDR3 is TGCAGTGCTACTCGGACTGCCAACAATGAGCAGTTCTTC. Translation gives CSATRTANNEQFF.

This clonotype was seen a handful of times. This chain links TRBV29-1 with TRBJ1-2; possible D gene TRBD1, 5 bases. CDR3 size: 12 residues. V lost 6 bases and J 5 bases, leaving 13 bases between the germline ends. The V gene's germline CDR1 is SQVTM and CDR2 ANQGSEA. As DNA, the CDR3 is TGCAGCGTACGGACATTCGTTTATGGCTACACCTTC. It is translated as CSVRTFVYGYTF.

CDR3 region: CASSRKHKRGTESSYNEQFF. The CDR3 bases are TGCGCCAGCAGCCGGAAACATAAAAGAGGGACTGAGAGCTCCTACAATGAGCAGTTCTTC. This chain connects TRBV4-3 to TRBJ2-1, with D tentatively TRBD2 (6 bases). This CDR3 has 20 residues. Germline V gene lookup returns CDR1 LGHNA and CDR2 YSLEER. Trimming took 4 bases from V and 0 from J, leaving 25 bases between them.

J is TRBJ1-5 and V is TRBV7-2; TRBD1 is a possible D gene (5 bases). The germline V and J ends were trimmed by 8 bases and 5 bases, with 13 bases remaining between them. The CDR3 is made up of 13 amino acids. Germline-derived CDR1 and CDR2 are SGHTA and FQGNSA. The CDR3: CASSPGIYQPQHF. CDR3 nucleotides: TGTGCCAGCTCACCAGGGATTTATCAGCCCCAGCATTTT.